This T cell receptor (beta chain) was profiled in a study of early T cells in non-severe SARS-CoV-2 infection. On the study more broadly: Bulk RNA taken from unsorted whole blood was sequenced, leaving chains unpaired.

Details on this clonotype: Antigen unknown.

Unique molecular identifier tags were affixed to discrete cDNA molecules. TCRdb fed the 5' RACE reads into MiXCR, producing one record per CDR3 protein. The sample carries 85,000 to 120,000 distinct CDR3 sequences, around 13% recorded once. Germline assignment: CDR1 SGHRS and CDR2 YFSETQ. Losses at the gene ends were 0 bases for V and 4 bases for J; bases not matched to a gene: 8. CDR3 length: 16 amino acids. Study conclusions and caveats: VDJdb matching skewed toward anti-spike CD8 responses, missing private and CD4 specificities.

The chain recombines TRBV5-1 with TRBJ2-3; TRBD2 matches 7 bases. Sequencing was done on a sample of whole blood. This receptor was identified in an adult who was a healthcare worker with PCR-confirmed SARS-CoV-2 infection or an uninfected control (not recorded which). CDR3: CASSLEVGGSADTQYF. In DNA form, the CDR3 reads TGCGCCAGCAGCTTGGAGGTGGGAGGGTCAGCAGATACGCAGTATTTT.